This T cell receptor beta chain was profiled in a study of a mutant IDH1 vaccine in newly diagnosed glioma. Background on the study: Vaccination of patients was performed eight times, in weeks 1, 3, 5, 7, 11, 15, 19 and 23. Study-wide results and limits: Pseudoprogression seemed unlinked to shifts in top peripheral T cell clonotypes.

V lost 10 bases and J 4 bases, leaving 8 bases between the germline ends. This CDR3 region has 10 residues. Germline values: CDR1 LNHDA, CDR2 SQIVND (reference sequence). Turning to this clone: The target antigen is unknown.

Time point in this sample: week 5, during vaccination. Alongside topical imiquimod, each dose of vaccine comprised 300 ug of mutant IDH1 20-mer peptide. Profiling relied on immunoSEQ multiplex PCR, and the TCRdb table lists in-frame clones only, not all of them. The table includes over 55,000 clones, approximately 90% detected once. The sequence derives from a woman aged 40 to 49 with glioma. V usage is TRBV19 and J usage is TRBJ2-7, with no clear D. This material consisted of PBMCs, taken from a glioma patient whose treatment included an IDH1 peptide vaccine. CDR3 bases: TGTGCCACCCCACCTTACGAGCAGTACTTC. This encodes CATPPYEQYF. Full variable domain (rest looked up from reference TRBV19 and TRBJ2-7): DGGITQSPKYLFRKEGQNVTLSCEQNLNHDAMYWYRQDPGQGLRLIYYSQIVNDFQKGDIAEGYSVSREKKESFPLTVTSAQKNPTAFYLCATPPYEQYFGPGTRLTVT.